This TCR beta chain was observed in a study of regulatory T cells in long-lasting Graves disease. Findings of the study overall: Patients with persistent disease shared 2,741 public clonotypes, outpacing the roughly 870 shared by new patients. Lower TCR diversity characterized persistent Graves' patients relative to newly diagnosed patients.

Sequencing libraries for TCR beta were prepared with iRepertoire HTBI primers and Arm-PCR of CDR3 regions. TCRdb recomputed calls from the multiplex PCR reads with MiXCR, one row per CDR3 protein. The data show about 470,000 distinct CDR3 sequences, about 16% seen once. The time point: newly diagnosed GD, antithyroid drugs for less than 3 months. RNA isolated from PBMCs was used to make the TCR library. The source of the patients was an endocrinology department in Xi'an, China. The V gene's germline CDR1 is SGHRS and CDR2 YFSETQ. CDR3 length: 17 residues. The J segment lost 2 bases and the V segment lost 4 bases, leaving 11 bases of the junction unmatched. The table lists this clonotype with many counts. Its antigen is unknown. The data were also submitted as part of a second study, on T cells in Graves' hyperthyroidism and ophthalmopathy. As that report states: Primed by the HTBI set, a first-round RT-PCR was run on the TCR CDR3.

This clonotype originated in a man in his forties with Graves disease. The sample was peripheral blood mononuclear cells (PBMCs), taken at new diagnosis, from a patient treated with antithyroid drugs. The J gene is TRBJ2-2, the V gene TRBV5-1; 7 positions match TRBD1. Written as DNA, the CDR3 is TGCGCCAGCAGCACTACCAAGGGGACAGCAAACACCGGGGAGCTGTTTTTT. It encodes CASSTTKGTANTGELFF.